This TCR beta chain was identified in a study of blood T cell repertoires in COVID-19. Overall study context: PBMCs, B-cell-depleted T cells, or T cells provided the cDNA or gDNA that made up the material.

TCRdb's table, derived via immunoSEQ multiplex PCR, lists solely in-frame clones and lacks some. The sample shows 400,000 to 450,000 clones, 75% to 90% of them seen only once. Germline loops: CDR1 DFQATT, CDR2 SNEGSKA (reference sequence). This CDR3 spans 10 amino acids. V was clipped by 5 bases and J by 12 bases, with 11 bases between them. The study drew participants aged about 18 to 89 years from roughly 25 US areas. This chain uses TRBV20-1 with TRBJ2-1, with D unresolved. Sequenced material: PBMCs or T cells enriched from blood (not recorded which). This TCR came from a young man who had recovered from COVID-19. The CDR3: CSAGSPAQFF. In DNA, the CDR3 is TGCAGTGCTGGTAGCCCAGCGCAGTTCTTC.